The present entry profiles one TCR beta chain with its context. Trimming took 7 bases from V and 9 from J, leaving 10 bases between them. This CDR3 is built from 12 residues. This entry is derived from a study of blood T cell repertoires in COVID-19. In the study overall: PBMCs, B-cell-depleted T cells, or T cells were the source of the cDNA or gDNA that made up the material.

Self-reported history from a screening survey and questionnaire set each donor's cohort. Some clones are missing from TCRdb's copy, which holds only in-frame ones; the method was immunoSEQ multiplex PCR. This sample yields hundreds of thousands of clones, of which roughly 86% are seen a single time; less than 4.5% belongs to the top ten. The clonotype originates from a woman aged 30 to 39 with acute COVID-19. The chain couples TRBV12-3 or TRBV12-4 to TRBJ1-6; the D is unclear. The sample taken for sequencing was PBMCs or T cells enriched from blood (not recorded which). The CDR3 sequence: CASTPGGSPLHF. The CDR3 DNA reads as TGTGCCAGCACTCCCGGCGGTTCACCCCTCCACTTT.